This entry lists 15 T cell receptor beta chains sequenced from one sample in a study of cytomegalovirus exposure and HLA in healthy donors. PCR primers comprised 60 Vbeta and 13 Jbeta primers. Generated by immunoSEQ multiplex PCR, the TCRdb table keeps only in-frame clones and is missing some. In the table there are around 150,000 clones, 65% to 80% of which are singletons. Sequencing was carried out using PBMCs. The receptors derive from a man aged 40-49 years in good health and CMV-seronegative.

The rearrangement joins TRBV19 to TRBJ1-1, with D uncertain. V shed 7 bases and J shed 4 bases, with 13 bases lying between them. This CDR3 spans 13 amino acids. The germline gives CDR1 LNHDA, CDR2 SQIVND (reference sequence). The CDR3 is CASNSRRGTEAFF. In DNA form, the CDR3 reads TGTGCCAGTAATTCCAGGCGGGGCACTGAAGCTTTCTTT.

The rearrangement links TRBV6-1 to TRBJ2-5; D call uncertain. Between the trimmed V and J ends, which lost 3 bases and 2 bases, there was a span of 13 bases. This CDR3 contains 15 residues. Germline loops: CDR1 MNHNS, CDR2 SASEGT. This CDR3 is CASSDDSAGQETQYF. As DNA, the CDR3 is TGTGCCAGCAGTGACGATTCCGCAGGTCAAGAGACCCAGTACTTC.

The rearrangement uses TRBV6-1 and TRBJ2-3; D might be TRBD1 (6 bases). The V end was cut by 8 bases, the J end by 4 bases, with 19 bases between. CDR1 and CDR2 from the germline V gene are MNHNS and SASEGT. The CDR3 sequence is 15 residues long. CDR3 in amino acids: CASPSGGSNSDTQYF. CDR3 nucleotides: TGTGCCAGCCCTAGTGGGGGCAGCAACTCAGATACGCAGTATTTT.

This clone turned up a few times. This chain uses TRBV7-2 with TRBJ2-5; D gene uncertain. Trimming left V 5 bases short and J 2 bases short, with 3 bases between. The CDR3 runs 11 residues. Germline CDR1 SGHTA, CDR2 FQGNSA. This CDR3 reads CASSQQETQYF. CDR3 nucleotide sequence: TGTGCCAGCAGCCAACAAGAGACCCAGTACTTC.

The chain is built from TRBV6-4 and TRBJ1-6; D is uncertain. CDR3 length: 14 amino acids. The V end lost 4 bases, the J end lost 2 bases, and 6 bases lay between the germline ends. Germline V gives CDR1 MRHNA, CDR2 SNTAGT. CDR3 amino acids: CASSAGPYNSPLHF. The DNA for the CDR3 is TGTGCCAGCAGTGCTGGCCCCTATAATTCACCCCTCCACTTT.

The V gene is TRBV28, the J gene TRBJ2-1, with 9 bases lining up with TRBD2. The CDR3 contains 15 residues. Per the germline V gene, CDR1 is MDHEN and CDR2 is SYDVKM. V gave up 3 bases and J gave up 8 bases; unmatched junction bases: 8. Here the CDR3 reads CASSFIAGEGDEQFF. The CDR3 DNA sequence: TGTGCCAGCAGTTTCATAGCGGGGGAGGGCGATGAGCAGTTCTTC.

The gene calls are TRBV6-5 and TRBJ1-2, with D perhaps matching TRBD1 (5 bases). Trimming removed 7 bases at V and 3 bases at J, with 9 bases between. The CDR3 totals 12 residues. Per germline, CDR1 MNHEY and CDR2 SVGAGI. CDR3 amino acids: CASTSGYYGYTF. As DNA, the CDR3 is TGTGCCAGCACCTCAGGGTACTATGGCTACACCTTC.

CDR3 loop: CASSFLPGPFYEQYF. CDR3 nucleotide sequence: TGTGCCAGCAGCTTTCTCCCAGGGCCCTTCTACGAGCAGTACTTC. The gene calls are TRBV5-4 and TRBJ2-7; tentatively, D is TRBD1 (5 bases). Germline values: CDR1 SGHNT, CDR2 YYREEE (reference sequence). The CDR3 is 15 residues long. V dropped 2 bases and J dropped 3 bases, with 15 bases sitting between them.

This chain joins TRBV10-3 and TRBJ2-2, with 7 bases fitting TRBD1. Trimming at V came to 6 bases and at J to 3 bases, leaving 13 bases not matched to a gene. This CDR3 has 17 amino acids. Germline-derived CDR1 and CDR2 are ENHRY and SYGVKD. CDR3 in DNA: TGTGCCATCAGGTCAGGGACAGCCGATAGGCACACCGGGGAGCTGTTTTTT. Protein sequence: CAIRSGTADRHTGELFF.

The chain employs TRBV5-1 and TRBJ1-3, with TRBD1 as a possible D gene (5 bases). CDR1 is SGHRS, CDR2 YFSETQ, per germline. The V end lost 0 bases, the J end lost 0 bases, and 10 bases lay between the germline ends. The CDR3 covers 16 residues. This CDR3 is CASSLAVRASGNTIYF. CDR3 nucleotides: TGCGCCAGCAGCTTGGCTGTCAGGGCCTCTGGAAACACCATATATTTT.

The CDR3 DNA sequence: TGTGCCTGGAGTGTCCCCGCGGGAGGTAACAATGAGCAGTTCTTC. Amino acid sequence: CAWSVPAGGNNEQFF. The chain recombines TRBV30 with TRBJ2-1; 8 bases agree with TRBD2. Germline V lookup: CDR1 GTSNPN, CDR2 SVGIG (reference sequence). The ends lost 0 bases at V and 5 bases at J; junction bases unmatched: 6. The CDR3 has 15 amino acids.

The chain links TRBV27 to TRBJ2-2; TRBD1 matches 8 bases. Germline V gene sequence: CDR1 MNHEY, CDR2 SMNVEV (reference sequence). V lost 4 bases and J lost 3; bases outside the gene matches: 7. The CDR3 totals 16 residues. The CDR3 protein is CASSSLRTGYTGELFF. In nucleotides, the CDR3 is TGTGCCAGCAGTTCTTTGCGGACAGGGTACACCGGGGAGCTGTTTTTT.

This sequence joins TRBV19 and TRBJ1-2, with 8 positions matching TRBD1. Per the germline V gene, CDR1 is LNHDA and CDR2 is SQIVND (reference sequence). The CDR3 runs 16 residues. The trim removed 1 base at V and 4 bases at J, leaving 8 bases unmatched. The CDR3 is CASSIGSAGGVYGYTF. CDR3 nucleotides: TGTGCCAGTAGTATAGGATCCGCAGGGGGCGTCTATGGCTACACCTTC. The complete variable domain, with remaining parts taken from reference TRBV19 and TRBJ1-2, reads DGGITQSPKYLFRKEGQNVTLSCEQNLNHDAMYWYRQDPGQGLRLIYYSQIVNDFQKGDIAEGYSVSREKKESFPLTVTSAQKNPTAFYLCASSIGSAGGVYGYTFGSGTRLTVV.

The rearrangement links TRBV6-6 to TRBJ2-7; D gene ambiguous. The V end lost 8 bases, the J end lost 6 bases, and 8 bases lay between the germline ends. CDR3 length: 10 amino acids. The germline V gene has CDR1 MNHNY and CDR2 SVGAGI (reference sequence). The CDR3 nucleotides read TGTGCCAGCGGAGCCTCCGAGCAGTACTTC. This sequence encodes CASGASEQYF.

This chain joins TRBV9 and TRBJ2-4, with D possibly being TRBD1 (7 bases). The CDR3 has 19 residues. V was pared by 4 bases and J by 0 bases, with 23 bases between. Germline-derived CDR1 and CDR2 are SGDLS and YYNGEE. CDR3 nucleotides: TGTGCCAGCAGCTATTTGGAGGGACAGATCGTTCTAGCCAAAAACATTCAGTACTTC. This codes for CASSYLEGQIVLAKNIQYF.